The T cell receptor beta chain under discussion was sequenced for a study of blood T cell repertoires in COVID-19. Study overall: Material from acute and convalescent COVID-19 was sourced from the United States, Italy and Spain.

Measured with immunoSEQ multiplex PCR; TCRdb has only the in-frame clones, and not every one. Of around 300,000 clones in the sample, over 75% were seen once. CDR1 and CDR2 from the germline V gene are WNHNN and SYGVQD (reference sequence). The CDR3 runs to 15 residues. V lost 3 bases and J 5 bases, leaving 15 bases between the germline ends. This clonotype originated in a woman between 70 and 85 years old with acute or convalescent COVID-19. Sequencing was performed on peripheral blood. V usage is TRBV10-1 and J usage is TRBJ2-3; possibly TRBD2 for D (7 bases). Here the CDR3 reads CASSDGGAVGDTQYF. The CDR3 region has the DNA TGCGCCAGCAGTGATGGGGGGGCCGTAGGAGATACGCAGTATTTT.